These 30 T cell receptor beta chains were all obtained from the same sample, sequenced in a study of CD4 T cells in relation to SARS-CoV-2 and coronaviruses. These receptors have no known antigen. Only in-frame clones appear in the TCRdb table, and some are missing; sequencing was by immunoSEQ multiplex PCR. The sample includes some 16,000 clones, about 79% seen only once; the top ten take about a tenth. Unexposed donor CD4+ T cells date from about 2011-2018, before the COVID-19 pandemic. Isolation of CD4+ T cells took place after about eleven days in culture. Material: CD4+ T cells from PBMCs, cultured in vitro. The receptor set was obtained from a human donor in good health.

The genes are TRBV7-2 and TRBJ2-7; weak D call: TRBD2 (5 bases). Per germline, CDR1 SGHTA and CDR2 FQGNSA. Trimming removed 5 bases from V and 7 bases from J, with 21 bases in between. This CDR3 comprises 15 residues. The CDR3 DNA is TGTGCCAGCAGCACCACGACCGGGATCCTGAGGGAGCAGTACTTC. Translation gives CASSTTTGILREQYF.

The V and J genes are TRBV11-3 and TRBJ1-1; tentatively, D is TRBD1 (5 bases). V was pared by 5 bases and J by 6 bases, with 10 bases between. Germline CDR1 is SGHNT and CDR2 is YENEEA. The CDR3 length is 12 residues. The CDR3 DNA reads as TGTGCCAGCAGCGGGGCAGCGGCTGAAGCTTTCTTT. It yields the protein CASSGAAAEAFF.

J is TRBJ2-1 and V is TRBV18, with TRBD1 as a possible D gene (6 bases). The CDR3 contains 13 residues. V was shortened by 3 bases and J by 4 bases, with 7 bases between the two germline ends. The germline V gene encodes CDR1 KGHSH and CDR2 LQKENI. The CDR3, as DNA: TGTGCCAGCTCACCCCAGGGGTACAATGAGCAGTTCTTC. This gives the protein CASSPQGYNEQFF.

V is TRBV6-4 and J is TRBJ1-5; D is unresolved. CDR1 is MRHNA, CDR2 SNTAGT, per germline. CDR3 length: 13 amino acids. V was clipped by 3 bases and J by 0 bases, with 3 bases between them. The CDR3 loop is CASSEISNQPQHF. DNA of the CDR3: TGTGCCAGCAGTGAGATTAGCAATCAGCCCCAGCATTTT.

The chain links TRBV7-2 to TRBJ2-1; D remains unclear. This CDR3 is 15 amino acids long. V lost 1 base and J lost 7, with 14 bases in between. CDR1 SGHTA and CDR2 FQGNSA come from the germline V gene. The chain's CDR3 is CASSLVGPQGNEQFF. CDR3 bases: TGTGCCAGCAGCTTAGTTGGGCCTCAAGGAAATGAGCAGTTCTTC.

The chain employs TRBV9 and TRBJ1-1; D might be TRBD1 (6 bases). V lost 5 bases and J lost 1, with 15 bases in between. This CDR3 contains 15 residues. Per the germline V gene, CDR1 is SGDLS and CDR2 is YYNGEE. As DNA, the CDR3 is TGTGCCAGCAGTAAAGGGGGTCGTTGGAACACTGAAGCTTTCTTT. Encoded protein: CASSKGGRWNTEAFF.

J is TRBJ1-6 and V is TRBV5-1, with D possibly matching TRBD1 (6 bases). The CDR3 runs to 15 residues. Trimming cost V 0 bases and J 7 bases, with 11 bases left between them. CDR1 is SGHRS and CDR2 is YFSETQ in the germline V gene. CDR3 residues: CASSLVVRGNSPLHF. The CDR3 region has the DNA TGCGCCAGCAGCTTGGTCGTCAGGGGAAATTCACCCCTCCACTTT.

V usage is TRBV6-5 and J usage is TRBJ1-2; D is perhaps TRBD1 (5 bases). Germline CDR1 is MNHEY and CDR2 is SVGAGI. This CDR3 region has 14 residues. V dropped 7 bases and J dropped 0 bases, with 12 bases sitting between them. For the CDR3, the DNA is TGTGCCAGCACCCCACAGGTGGCTAACTATGGCTACACCTTC. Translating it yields CASTPQVANYGYTF.

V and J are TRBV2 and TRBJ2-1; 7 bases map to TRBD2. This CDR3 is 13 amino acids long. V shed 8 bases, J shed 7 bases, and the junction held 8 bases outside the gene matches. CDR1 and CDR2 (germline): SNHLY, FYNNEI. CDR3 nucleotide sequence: TGTGCCAGCCAAGCGGGGACTTGGAATGAGCAGTTCTTC. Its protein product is CASQAGTWNEQFF.

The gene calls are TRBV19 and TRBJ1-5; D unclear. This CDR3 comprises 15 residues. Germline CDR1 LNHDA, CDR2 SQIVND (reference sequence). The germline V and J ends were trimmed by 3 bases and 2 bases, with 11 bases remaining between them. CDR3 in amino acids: CASSIDGLGNQPQHF. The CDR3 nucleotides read TGTGCCAGTAGTATTGATGGTTTGGGCAATCAGCCCCAGCATTTT.

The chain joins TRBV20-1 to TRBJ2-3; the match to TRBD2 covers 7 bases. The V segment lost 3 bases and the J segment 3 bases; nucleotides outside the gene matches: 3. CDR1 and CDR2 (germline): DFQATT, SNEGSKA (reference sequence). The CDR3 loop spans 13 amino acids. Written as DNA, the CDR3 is TGCAGTGCTAGTCTGGGGGGGACAGATACGCAGTATTTT. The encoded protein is CSASLGGTDTQYF.

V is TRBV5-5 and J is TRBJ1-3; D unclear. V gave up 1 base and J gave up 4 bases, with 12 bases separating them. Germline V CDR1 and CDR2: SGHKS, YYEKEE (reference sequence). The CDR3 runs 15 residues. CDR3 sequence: CASSLILGRGNTIYF. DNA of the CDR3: TGTGCCAGCAGCTTGATTTTAGGGAGGGGAAACACCATATATTTT.

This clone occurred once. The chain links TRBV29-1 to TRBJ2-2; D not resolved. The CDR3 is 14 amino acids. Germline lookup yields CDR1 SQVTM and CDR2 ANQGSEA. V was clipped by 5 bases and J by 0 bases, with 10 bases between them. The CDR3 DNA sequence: TGCAGCGTTCGTCGGCGGACGAACACCGGGGAGCTGTTTTTT. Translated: CSVRRRTNTGELFF.

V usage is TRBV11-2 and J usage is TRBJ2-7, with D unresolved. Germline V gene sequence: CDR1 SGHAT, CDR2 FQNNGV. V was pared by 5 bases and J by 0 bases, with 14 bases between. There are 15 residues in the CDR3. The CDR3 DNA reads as TGTGCCAGCAGCCATCCAGGAGATAGCTCCTACGAGCAGTACTTC. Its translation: CASSHPGDSSYEQYF. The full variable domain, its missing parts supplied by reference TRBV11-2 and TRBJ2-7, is EAGVAQSPRYKIIEKRQSVAFWCNPISGHATLYWYQQILGQGPKLLIQFQNNGVVDDSQLPKDRFSAERLKGVDSTLKIQPAKLEDSAVYLCASSHPGDSSYEQYFGPGTRLTVT.

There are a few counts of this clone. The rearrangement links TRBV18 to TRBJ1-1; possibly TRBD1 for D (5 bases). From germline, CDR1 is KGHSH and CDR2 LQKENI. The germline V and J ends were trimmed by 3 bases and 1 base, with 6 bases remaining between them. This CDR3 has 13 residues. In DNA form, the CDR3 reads TGTGCCAGCTCACCTGGACAGAACACTGAAGCTTTCTTT. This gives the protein CASSPGQNTEAFF. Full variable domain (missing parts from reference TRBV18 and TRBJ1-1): NAGVMQNPRHLVRRRGQEARLRCSPMKGHSHVYWYRQLPEEGLKFMVYLQKENIIDESGMPKERFSAEFPKEGPSILRIQQVVRGDSAAYFCASSPGQNTEAFFGQGTRLTVV.

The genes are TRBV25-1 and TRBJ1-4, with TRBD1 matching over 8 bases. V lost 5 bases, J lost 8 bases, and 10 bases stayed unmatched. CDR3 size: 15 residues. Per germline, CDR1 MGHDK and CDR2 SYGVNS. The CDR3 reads CASSPWTGREEKLFF. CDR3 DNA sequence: TGTGCCAGCAGTCCCTGGACAGGGCGGGAGGAAAAACTGTTTTTT.

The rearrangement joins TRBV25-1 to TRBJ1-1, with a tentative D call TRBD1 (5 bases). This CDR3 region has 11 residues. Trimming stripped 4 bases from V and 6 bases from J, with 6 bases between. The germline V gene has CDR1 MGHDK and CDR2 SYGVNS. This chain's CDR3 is CASSGGAEAFF. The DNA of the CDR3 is TGTGCCAGCAGTGGGGGGGCTGAAGCTTTCTTT.

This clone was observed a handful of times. The CDR3 bases are TGTGCCAGCAGTCCACAGGGTGTGTTTCGTAGCGCCGGGGAGCTGTTTTTT. Its translation is CASSPQGVFRSAGELFF. The chain combines TRBV5-4 with TRBJ2-2, with a possible D match to TRBD1 (6 bases). The length of the CDR3 is 17 residues. In germline, CDR1 is SGHNT, CDR2 YYREEE (reference sequence). The V gene lost 5 bases and the J gene lost 6 bases, with 23 bases spanning the gap.

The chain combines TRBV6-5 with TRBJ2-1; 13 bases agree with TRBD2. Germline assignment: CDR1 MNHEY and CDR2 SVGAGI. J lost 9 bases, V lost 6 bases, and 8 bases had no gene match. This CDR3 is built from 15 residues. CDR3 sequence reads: CASRITSGGAGEQFF. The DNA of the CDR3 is TGTGCCAGCAGAATTACTAGCGGGGGGGCTGGTGAGCAGTTCTTC.

As DNA, the CDR3 is TGCGCCAGCAGCACCACAGAGGACACTGAAGCTTTCTTT. This translates into CASSTTEDTEAFF. This chain joins TRBV4-3 and TRBJ1-1, with no clear D. CDR3 length equals 13 residues. Germline lookup yields CDR1 LGHNA and CDR2 YSLEER. Trimming shortened V by 5 bases and J by 3 bases, and 10 bases separated the two germline ends.

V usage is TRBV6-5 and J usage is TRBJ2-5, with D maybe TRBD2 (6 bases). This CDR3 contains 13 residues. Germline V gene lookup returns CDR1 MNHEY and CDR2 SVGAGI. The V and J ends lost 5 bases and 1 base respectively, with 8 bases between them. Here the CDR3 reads CASSRDFQETQYF. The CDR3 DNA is TGTGCCAGCAGTAGGGACTTCCAAGAGACCCAGTACTTC.

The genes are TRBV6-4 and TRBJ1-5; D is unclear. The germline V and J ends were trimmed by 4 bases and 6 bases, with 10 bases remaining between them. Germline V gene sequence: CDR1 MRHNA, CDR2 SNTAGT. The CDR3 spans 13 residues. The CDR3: CASSVWGGQPQHF. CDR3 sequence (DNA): TGTGCCAGCAGTGTTTGGGGAGGTCAGCCCCAGCATTTT.

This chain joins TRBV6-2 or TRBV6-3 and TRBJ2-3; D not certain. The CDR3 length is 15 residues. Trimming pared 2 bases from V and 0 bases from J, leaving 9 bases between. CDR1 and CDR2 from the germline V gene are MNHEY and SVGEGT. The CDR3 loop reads CASSYEPTSTDTQYF. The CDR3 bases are TGTGCCAGCAGTTACGAGCCGACTAGCACAGATACGCAGTATTTT.

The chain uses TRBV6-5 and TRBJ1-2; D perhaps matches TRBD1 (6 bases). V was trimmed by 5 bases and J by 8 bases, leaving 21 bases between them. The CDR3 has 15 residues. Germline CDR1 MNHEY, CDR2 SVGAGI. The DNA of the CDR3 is TGTGCCAGCAGTCCACAATGGGGGCAGACTACGGGCTACACCTTC. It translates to CASSPQWGQTTGYTF.

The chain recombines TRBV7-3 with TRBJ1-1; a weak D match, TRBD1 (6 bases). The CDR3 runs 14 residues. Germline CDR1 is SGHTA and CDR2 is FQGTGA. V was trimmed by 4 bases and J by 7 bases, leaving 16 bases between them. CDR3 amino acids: CASSSGQTGREAFF. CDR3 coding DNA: TGTGCCAGCAGCTCTGGACAGACAGGCCGTGAAGCTTTCTTT.

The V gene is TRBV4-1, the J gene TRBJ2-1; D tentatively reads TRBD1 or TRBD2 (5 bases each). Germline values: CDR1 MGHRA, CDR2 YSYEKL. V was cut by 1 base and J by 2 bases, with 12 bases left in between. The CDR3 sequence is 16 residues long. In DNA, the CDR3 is TGCGCCAGCAGCCAAGTCCCACGAGGGGCCTACAATGAGCAGTTCTTC. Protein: CASSQVPRGAYNEQFF.

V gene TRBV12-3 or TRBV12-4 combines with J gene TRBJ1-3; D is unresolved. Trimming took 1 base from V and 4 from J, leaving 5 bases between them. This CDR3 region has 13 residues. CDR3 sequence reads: CASSLGGGNTIYF. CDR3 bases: TGTGCCAGCAGTTTAGGGGGAGGAAACACCATATATTTT.

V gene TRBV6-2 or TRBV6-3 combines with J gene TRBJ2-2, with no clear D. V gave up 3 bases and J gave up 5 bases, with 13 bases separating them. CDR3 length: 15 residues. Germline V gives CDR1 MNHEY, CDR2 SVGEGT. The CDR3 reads CASSYFSANTGELFF. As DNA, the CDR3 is TGTGCCAGCAGTTATTTTAGTGCAAATACCGGGGAGCTGTTTTTT.

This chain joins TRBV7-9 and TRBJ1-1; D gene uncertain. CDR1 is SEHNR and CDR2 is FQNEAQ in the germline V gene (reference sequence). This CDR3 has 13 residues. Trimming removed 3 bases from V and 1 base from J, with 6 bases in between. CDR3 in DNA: TGTGCCAGCAGCTTTCAGGCGAACACTGAAGCTTTCTTT. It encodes CASSFQANTEAFF.

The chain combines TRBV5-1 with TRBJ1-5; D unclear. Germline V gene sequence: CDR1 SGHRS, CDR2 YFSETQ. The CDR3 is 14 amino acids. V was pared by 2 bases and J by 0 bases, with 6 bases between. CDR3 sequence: CASSFGDSNQPQHF. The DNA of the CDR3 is TGCGCCAGCAGCTTTGGAGATAGCAATCAGCCCCAGCATTTT.